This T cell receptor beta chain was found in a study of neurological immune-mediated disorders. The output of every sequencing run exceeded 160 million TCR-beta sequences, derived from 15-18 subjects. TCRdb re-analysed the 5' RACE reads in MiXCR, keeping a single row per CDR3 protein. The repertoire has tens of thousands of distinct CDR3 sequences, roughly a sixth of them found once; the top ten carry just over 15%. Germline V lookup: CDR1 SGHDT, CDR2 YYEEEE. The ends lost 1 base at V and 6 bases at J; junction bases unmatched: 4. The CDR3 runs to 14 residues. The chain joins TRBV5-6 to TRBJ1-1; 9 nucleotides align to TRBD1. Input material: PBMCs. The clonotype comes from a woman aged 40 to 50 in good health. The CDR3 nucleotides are TGTGCCAGCAGCTTGAGGGACAGGGTCCCTGAAGCTTTCTTT. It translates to CASSLRDRVPEAFF.